The T cell receptor (beta chain) described here comes from a study of T cell responses to AZD1222 COVID-19 vaccine. Findings of the study overall: Females outnumbered males among donors, who were mostly white British; clonal diversity was possibly underestimated.

V was pared by 5 bases and J by 4 bases, with 11 bases between. CDR3 length equals 12 residues. Germline V gene data show CDR1 as SQVTM and CDR2 as ANQGSEA. Samples with a second dose at about 4 or about 12 weeks were pooled together. About this clone itself: Its antigen is not known.

Sequenced by immunoSEQ multiplex PCR; TCRdb stores in-frame clones only, minus some. In the table there are nearly 35,000 clones, 78% of which are singletons. The sequencing here drew on peripheral blood, taken 28 days after the second AZD1222 dose. This chain joins TRBV29-1 and TRBJ2-5, with D possibly matching TRBD2 (6 bases). The TCR originated in an adult who received the AZD1222 COVID-19 vaccine. The CDR3 loop is CSVLGGGETQYF. Here the CDR3 DNA reads TGCAGCGTTTTGGGGGGAGGAGAGACCCAGTACTTC. The entire variable domain, with the rest obtained from reference TRBV29-1 and TRBJ2-5, is as follows: SAVISQKPSRDICQRGTSLTIQCQVDSQVTMMFWYRQQPGQSLTLIATANQGSEATYESGFVIDKFPISRPNLTFSTLTVSNMSPEDSSIYLCSVLGGGETQYFGPGTRLLVL.